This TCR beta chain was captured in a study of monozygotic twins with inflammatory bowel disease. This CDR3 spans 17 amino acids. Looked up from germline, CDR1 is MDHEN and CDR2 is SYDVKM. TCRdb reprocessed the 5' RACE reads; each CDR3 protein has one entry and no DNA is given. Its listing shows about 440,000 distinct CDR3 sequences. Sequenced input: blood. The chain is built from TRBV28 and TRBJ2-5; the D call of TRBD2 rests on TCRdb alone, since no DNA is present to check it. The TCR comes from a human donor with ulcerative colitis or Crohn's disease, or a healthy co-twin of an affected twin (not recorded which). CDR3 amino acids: CASTLGSGPSSQETQYF.